This T cell receptor beta chain was obtained from a study of T cell responses to AZD1222 COVID-19 vaccine. Overall study results and limits: Repertoires were collected only later (after the peak T cell response had occurred). Vaccine-associated CD4 TCRs ranged over spike, dominating at 160-218 and 743-854. Donors were mostly white British, more females; clonal diversity possibly underestimated.

Clones were read by immunoSEQ multiplex PCR, and TCRdb kept only the in-frame ones, dropping some. Counted here are over 100,000 clones, approximately 90% occurring once; the ten biggest clones make up 1.1%. The V gene's germline CDR1 is SGHRS and CDR2 YFSETQ. Trimming removed 0 bases at V and 2 bases at J, with 12 bases between. The CDR3 length is 16 residues. Details on this clone: The antigen is unknown.

The sample consisted of peripheral blood, taken 28 days after the second AZD1222 dose. The rearrangement links TRBV5-1 to TRBJ1-5; D might be TRBD1 (6 bases). This clonotype originated in an adult who received the AZD1222 COVID-19 vaccine. The CDR3 DNA reads TGCGCCAGCAGCTTGGTAGCGGGGGGCGGCAATCAGCCCCAGCATTTT. Amino acids: CASSLVAGGGNQPQHF.